This T cell receptor (beta chain) emerged from a study of cytomegalovirus exposure and HLA in healthy donors. A word on this clone: Its antigen is not known.

The PCR ran on 60 Vbeta and 13 Jbeta primers. TCRdb keeps only in-frame clones here, not all; method: immunoSEQ multiplex PCR. The repertoire has 95,000 to 130,000 clones, around 60% of them found once; the top ten carry over 8.5%. Deletions cut 3 bases from V and 3 bases from J, with 15 bases between. The CDR3 covers 15 residues. Per the germline V gene, CDR1 is SGHNT and CDR2 is YENEEA. Findings and limits, study-wide: Later analysis indicated greater clonal expansion among HLA-associated TCR beta chains than among equally common other chains.

Sequencing was carried out using PBMCs. The sequence was obtained from a woman aged 40 to 50 in good health and CMV-seropositive. This rearrangement joins TRBV11-3 to TRBJ2-7; a weak D match, TRBD2 (5 bases). DNA for the CDR3: TGTGCCAGCAGCTTGGGTAGTAACGGGGACTACGAGCAGTACTTC. Translated: CASSLGSNGDYEQYF. Filled out from reference TRBV11-3 and TRBJ2-7, the complete variable domain reads EAGVVQSPRYKIIEKKQPVAFWCNPISGHNTLYWYLQNLGQGPELLIRYENEEAVDDSQLPKDRFSAERLKGVDSTLKIQPAELGDSAVYLCASSLGSNGDYEQYFGPGTRLTVT.